These 18 T cell receptor beta chains were sequenced from one sample in a study of identical twins. TCRdb called the 5' RACE reads again in MiXCR, with one record for every CDR3 protein. The sample includes roughly 710,000 distinct CDR3 sequences, 5.5% to 7.5% of them seen just once. Material for sequencing was naive T cells sorted from blood. Every receptor here comes from a man between 18 and 29 years old in good health.

The chain carries TRBV7-9 and TRBJ2-5; tentatively, D is TRBD1 (6 bases). The germline CDR1 and CDR2 sequences are SEHNR and FQNEAQ (reference sequence). Between the trimmed V and J ends, which lost 4 bases and 10 bases, there was a span of 25 bases. The CDR3 contains 16 residues. CDR3 bases: TGTGCCAGCAGCTCCAAGGACAGAGGCTCCGGTTGGGACCAGTACTTC. It encodes CASSSKDRGSGWDQYF.

The chain has TRBV30 and TRBJ2-3, with a tentative D call TRBD2 (7 bases). Germline lookup yields CDR1 GTSNPN and CDR2 SVGIG (reference sequence). The CDR3 has 16 amino acids. The V end lost 5 bases, the J end lost 6 bases, and 24 bases lay between the germline ends. CDR3 bases: TGTGCCTGGGGGGGGGCGACACGTCCAAGAGGGGATACGCAGTATTTT. This gives the protein CAWGGATRPRGDTQYF. The complete variable domain, with remaining parts taken from reference TRBV30 and TRBJ2-3, reads SQTIHQWPATLVQPVGSPLSLECTVEGTSNPNLYWYRQAAGRGLQLLFYSVGIGQISSEVPQNLSASRPQDRQFILSSKKLLLSDSGFYLCAWGGATRPRGDTQYFGPGTRLTVL.

Ten or more counts support this clonotype. The rearrangement joins TRBV7-9 to TRBJ2-1; 8 nucleotides line up with TRBD1. Germline V gene data show CDR1 as SEHNR and CDR2 as FQNEAQ (reference sequence). The CDR3 length is 14 residues. J gave up 5 bases and V 5 bases, and 5 bases lay outside the gene matches. CDR3 amino acids: CASSGQGRNNEQFF. The DNA of the CDR3 is TGTGCCAGCAGCGGACAGGGAAGGAACAATGAGCAGTTCTTC. Using reference TRBV7-9 and TRBJ2-1 for the parts outside the CDR3, the full variable domain is DTGVSQNPRHKITKRGQNVTFRCDPISEHNRLYWYRQTLGQGPEFLTYFQNEAQLEKSRLLSDRFSAERPKGSFSTLEIQRTEQGDSAMYLCASSGQGRNNEQFFGPGTRLTVL.

Ten or more counts support this clonotype. The chain couples TRBV2 to TRBJ2-5; D not certain. The CDR3 extends over 10 amino acids. Trimming removed 9 bases at V and 5 bases at J, with 7 bases between. Germline V gene sequence: CDR1 SNHLY, CDR2 FYNNEI. CDR3 sequence reads: CASMGETQYF. DNA of the CDR3: TGTGCCAGTATGGGGGAGACCCAGTACTTC.

The chain links TRBV7-2 to TRBJ2-3; 8 bases map to TRBD2. The CDR3 length is 15 residues. Germline trimming cut 5 bases from V and 6 bases from J; bases unmatched to any gene: 10. Germline V gene sequence: CDR1 SGHTA, CDR2 FQGNSA. The CDR3 loop reads CASSISGAPGDTQYF. The CDR3, as DNA: TGTGCCAGCAGCATTAGCGGGGCCCCGGGGGATACGCAGTATTTT.

This chain uses TRBV11-2 with TRBJ2-7; D not resolved. V lost 5 bases and J 6 bases, leaving 8 bases between the germline ends. Germline CDR1 SGHAT, CDR2 FQNNGV. The CDR3 runs to 11 residues. For the CDR3, the DNA is TGTGCCAGCAGCAAGAGCGTCGAGCAGTACTTC. It is translated as CASSKSVEQYF.

This clonotype was counted at least ten times. The chain combines TRBV20-1 with TRBJ2-7; no clear D gene. Trimming pared 1 base from V and 4 bases from J, leaving 8 bases between. Per the germline V gene, CDR1 is DFQATT and CDR2 is SNEGSKA (reference sequence). The CDR3 length is 12 residues. The CDR3 sequence is CSARAIGYEQYF. The CDR3 DNA reads as TGCAGTGCTAGAGCCATCGGATACGAGCAGTACTTC.

This clonotype was observed at least ten times. The chain combines TRBV25-1 with TRBJ2-1; D may be TRBD1 (5 bases). CDR1 is MGHDK, CDR2 SYGVNS, per germline. Trimming took 1 base from V and 8 from J, leaving 12 bases between them. The CDR3 runs 14 residues. The CDR3 region has the DNA TGTGCCAGCAGTGAATGGGGCCAGGTTGATGAGCAGTTCTTC. Amino acids: CASSEWGQVDEQFF.

The CDR3 loop reads CASSPGQNHNEQFF. CDR3 DNA sequence: TGTGCCAGCAGTCCGGGACAGAATCACAATGAGCAGTTCTTC. J is TRBJ2-1 and V is TRBV6-1, with 7 bases matching TRBD1. Trimming at V came to 5 bases and at J to 5 bases, leaving 6 bases not matched to a gene. The CDR3 has 14 amino acids. The V gene's germline CDR1 is MNHNS and CDR2 SASEGT.

There are a few counts of this clonotype. The chain carries TRBV27 and TRBJ2-5; D is tentatively TRBD1 or TRBD2 (6 bases each). V lost 2 bases and J lost 1, with 14 bases in between. The germline V gene has CDR1 MNHEY and CDR2 SMNVEV (reference sequence). The CDR3 spans 16 residues. CDR3 in amino acids: CASSLNVGGSQETQYF. For the CDR3, the DNA is TGTGCCAGCAGTTTAAACGTAGGGGGGAGCCAAGAGACCCAGTACTTC.

The genes are TRBV4-2 and TRBJ2-2, with TRBD2 as a possible D gene (5 bases). Trimming cost V 4 bases and J 1 base, with 13 bases left between them. Germline lookup yields CDR1 LGHNA and CDR2 YNFKEQ. The CDR3 has 16 residues. The CDR3 nucleotides are TGTGCCAGCAGCCGCTTCGAGACTAAGAACACCGGGGAGCTGTTTTTT. Translated, it gives CASSRFETKNTGELFF.

This clonotype came up many times. The rearrangement uses TRBV15 and TRBJ2-3; 11 bases align to TRBD2. Germline CDR1 and CDR2: LNHNV and YYDKDF (reference sequence). This CDR3 comprises 17 residues. V was pared by 2 bases and J by 1 base, with 5 bases of the junction left unmatched. The DNA of the CDR3 is TGTGCCACCAGCAGAATACTAGCGGGAGTCGGCACAGATACGCAGTATTTT. It specifies CATSRILAGVGTDTQYF.

The chain uses TRBV6-6 and TRBJ2-1; D remains ambiguous. CDR1 is MNHNY and CDR2 is SVGAGI in the germline V gene (reference sequence). V was cut by 0 bases and J by 10 bases, with 4 bases left in between. The CDR3 loop spans 11 amino acids. The CDR3 sequence: CASSYSEEQFF. CDR3 in DNA: TGTGCCAGCAGTTACTCGGAGGAGCAGTTCTTC.

This clonotype was detected many times. The rearrangement uses TRBV20-1 and TRBJ2-2, with 7 bases matching TRBD2. The ends lost 3 bases at V and 1 base at J; junction bases unmatched: 2. This CDR3 is built from 14 residues. Per the germline V gene, CDR1 is DFQATT and CDR2 is SNEGSKA (reference sequence). The CDR3 loop is CSASGGRNTGELFF. CDR3 coding DNA: TGCAGTGCTAGTGGCGGGAGGAACACCGGGGAGCTGTTTTTT.

This clonotype appeared many times. The chain recombines TRBV20-1 with TRBJ2-7, with 8 bases aligning to TRBD1. The CDR3 is made up of 13 amino acids. V lost 0 bases, J lost 4 bases, and 2 bases stayed unmatched. From germline, CDR1 is DFQATT and CDR2 SNEGSKA (reference sequence). This CDR3 is CSARDGQGYEQYV. CDR3 sequence (DNA): TGCAGTGCTAGAGATGGACAGGGTTACGAGCAGTACGTC.

The rearrangement links TRBV4-3 to TRBJ1-3; D uncertain. CDR3 length equals 19 residues. The germline V gene encodes CDR1 LGHNA and CDR2 YSLEER. V shed 0 bases and J shed 0 bases, with 18 bases lying between them. The DNA for the CDR3 is TGCGCCAGCAGCCAAGACCCCCCTAGGCGCTCCGCCTCTGGAAACACCATATATTTT. Protein product: CASSQDPPRRSASGNTIYF.

The chain is built from TRBV11-2 and TRBJ2-1; D remains ambiguous. This CDR3 contains 16 residues. Germline-derived CDR1 and CDR2 are SGHAT and FQNNGV. Trimming removed 0 bases at V and 9 bases at J, with 18 bases between. This CDR3 is CASSLDQPSFLSEQFF. For the CDR3, the DNA is TGTGCCAGCAGCTTAGACCAGCCTAGTTTTTTGAGTGAGCAGTTCTTC. The full variable domain, with the rest looked up from reference TRBV11-2 and TRBJ2-1, is EAGVAQSPRYKIIEKRQSVAFWCNPISGHATLYWYQQILGQGPKLLIQFQNNGVVDDSQLPKDRFSAERLKGVDSTLKIQPAKLEDSAVYLCASSLDQPSFLSEQFFGPGTRLTVL.

This clonotype appeared many times. The chain carries TRBV7-3 and TRBJ2-1, with D perhaps matching TRBD2 (7 bases). Trimming shortened V by 5 bases and J by 7 bases, and 18 bases separated the two germline ends. This CDR3 is 15 amino acids long. The V gene's germline CDR1 is SGHTA and CDR2 FQGTGA. The CDR3 loop reads CASSPQGRAFNEQFF. The CDR3 DNA sequence: TGTGCCAGCAGCCCTCAGGGGAGGGCCTTTAATGAGCAGTTCTTC.